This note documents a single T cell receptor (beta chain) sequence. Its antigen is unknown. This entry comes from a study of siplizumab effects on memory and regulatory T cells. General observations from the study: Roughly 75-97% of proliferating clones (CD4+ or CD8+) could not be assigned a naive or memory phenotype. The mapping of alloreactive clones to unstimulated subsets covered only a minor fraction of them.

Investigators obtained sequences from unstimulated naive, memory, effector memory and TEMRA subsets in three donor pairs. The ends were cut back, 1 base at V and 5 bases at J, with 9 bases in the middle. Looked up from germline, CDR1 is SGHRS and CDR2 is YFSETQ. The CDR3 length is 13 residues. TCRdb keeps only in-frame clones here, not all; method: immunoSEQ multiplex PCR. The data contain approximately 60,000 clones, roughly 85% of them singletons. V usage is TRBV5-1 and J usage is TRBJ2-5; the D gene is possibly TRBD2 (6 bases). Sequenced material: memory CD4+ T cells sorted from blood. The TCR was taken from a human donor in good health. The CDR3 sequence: CASSLWGGETQYF. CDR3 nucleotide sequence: TGCGCCAGCAGCTTGTGGGGAGGCGAGACCCAGTACTTC.